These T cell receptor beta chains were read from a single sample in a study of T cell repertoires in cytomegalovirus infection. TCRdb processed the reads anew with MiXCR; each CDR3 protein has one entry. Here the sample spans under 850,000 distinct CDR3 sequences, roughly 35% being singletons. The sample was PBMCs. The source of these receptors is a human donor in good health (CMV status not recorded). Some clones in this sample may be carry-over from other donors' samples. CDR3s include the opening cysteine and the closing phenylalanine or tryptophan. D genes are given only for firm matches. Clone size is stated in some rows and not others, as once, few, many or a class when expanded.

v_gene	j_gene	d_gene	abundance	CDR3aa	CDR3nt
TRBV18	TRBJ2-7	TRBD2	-	CASSPPGLADSYEQYF	TGTGCCAGCTCACCCCCCGGACTAGCGGACTCCTACGAGCAGTACTTC
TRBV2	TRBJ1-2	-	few	CASSELDSRRANYGYTF	TGTGCCAGCAGTGAATTGGACAGCCGCCGAGCTAACTATGGCTACACCTTC
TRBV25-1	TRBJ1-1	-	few	CASSEFTGVQAFF	TGTGCCAGCAGTGAATTCACGGGGGTACAAGCTTTCTTT
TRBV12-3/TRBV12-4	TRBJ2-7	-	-	CASSPQEGYEQYF	TGTGCCAGCAGTCCGCAGGAAGGCTACGAGCAGTACTTC
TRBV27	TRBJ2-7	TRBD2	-	CASSPGGFLPSYEQYF	TGTGCCAGCAGTCCCGGGGGGTTCTTACCCTCCTACGAGCAGTACTTC
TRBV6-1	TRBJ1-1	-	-	CAGSQGRDTEAFF	TGTGCCGGCTCCCAGGGAAGGGACACTGAAGCTTTCTTT
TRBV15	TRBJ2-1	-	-	CASIPDWISDEQFF	TGTGCCAGCATCCCCGACTGGATTTCGGATGAGCAGTTCTTC
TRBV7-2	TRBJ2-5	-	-	CASSSHLAGEETQYF	TGTGCCAGCAGCTCCCACCTCGCAGGGGAAGAGACCCAGTACTTC
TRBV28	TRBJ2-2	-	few	CASSTRRTNTGELFF	TGTGCCAGCAGTACCAGAAGGACGAACACCGGGGAGCTGTTTTTT
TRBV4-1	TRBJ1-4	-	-	CASSHAGAGQQNEKLFF	TGCGCCAGCAGCCACGCCGGCGCTGGACAGCAGAATGAAAAACTGTTTTTT
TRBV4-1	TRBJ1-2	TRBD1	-	CASSQKAPQGTTNYGYTF	TGCGCCAGCAGCCAAAAGGCGCCACAGGGGACCACTAACTATGGCTACACCTTC
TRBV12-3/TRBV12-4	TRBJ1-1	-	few	CASSFLPTADTEAFF	TGTGCCAGCAGTTTTCTCCCGACAGCGGACACTGAAGCTTTCTTT
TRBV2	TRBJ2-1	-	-	CASGGTSDEQFF	TGTGCCAGCGGCGGGACCTCGGATGAGCAGTTCTTC
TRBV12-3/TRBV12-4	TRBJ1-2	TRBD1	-	CASSSPDRGNYGYTF	TGTGCCAGCAGTTCCCCCGACAGGGGTAACTATGGCTACACCTTC
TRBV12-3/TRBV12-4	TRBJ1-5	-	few	CASSLVQQPQHF	TGTGCCAGCAGTTTAGTACAGCAGCCCCAGCATTTT
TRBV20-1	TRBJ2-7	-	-	CSAEGPGYEQYF	TGCAGTGCAGAGGGACCTGGCTACGAGCAGTACTTC
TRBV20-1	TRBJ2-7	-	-	CSARDLQPARLVSYEQYF	TGCAGTGCTAGAGATCTCCAGCCCGCCAGACTAGTCAGCTACGAGCAGTACTTC
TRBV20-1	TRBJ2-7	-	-	CSARDLTSSYEQYF	TGCAGTGCTAGAGATCTAACGAGCTCCTACGAGCAGTACTTC
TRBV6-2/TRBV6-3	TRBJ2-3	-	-	CASAEAPHPRADTQYF	TGTGCCTCAGCCGAGGCCCCGCACCCTAGAGCGGATACGCAGTATTTT
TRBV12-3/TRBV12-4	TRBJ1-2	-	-	CASSLGARGAGINYGYTF	TGTGCCAGCAGTTTAGGGGCCCGGGGGGCCGGAATTAACTATGGCTACACCTTC
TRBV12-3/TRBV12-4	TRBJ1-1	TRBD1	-	CASTFDRVTEAFF	TGTGCCAGCACCTTTGACAGGGTCACTGAAGCTTTCTTT